The present TCR beta chain was sequenced within a study of CD8+ T cells in alopecia areata. Overall study: Treatment of the treated patients consisted of oral tofacitinib, 5 to 10 mg twice daily. Study outcomes and limitations: Compared with normal scalp, lesional scalp had higher clonality and more expanded CD8+ clones.

This CDR3 spans 16 amino acids. V was pared by 1 base and J by 1 base, with 12 bases between. Germline loops: CDR1 SGHVT, CDR2 SQSDAQ. As for treatment: oral pan-JAK inhibitor, 5-10 mg twice daily. This clone has just a few counts. Its antigen is still unknown. Extracted RNA was reverse transcribed, and the resulting cDNA served as sequencing template. The assay was immunoSEQ multiplex PCR, and TCRdb's table has in-frame clones only and misses some. The table records some 100,000 clones, about 61% of them present only once. V and J are TRBV7-4 and TRBJ2-3, with no clear D. This sequence originates from a human donor with alopecia areata. The material sequenced was CD8+ T cells sorted from blood, taken at roughly week 55, from a patient treated with tofacitinib. CDR3 in DNA: TGTGCCAGCAGCTTAGGTTGGTACGGACGCACAGATACGCAGTATTTT. It yields the protein CASSLGWYGRTDTQYF.